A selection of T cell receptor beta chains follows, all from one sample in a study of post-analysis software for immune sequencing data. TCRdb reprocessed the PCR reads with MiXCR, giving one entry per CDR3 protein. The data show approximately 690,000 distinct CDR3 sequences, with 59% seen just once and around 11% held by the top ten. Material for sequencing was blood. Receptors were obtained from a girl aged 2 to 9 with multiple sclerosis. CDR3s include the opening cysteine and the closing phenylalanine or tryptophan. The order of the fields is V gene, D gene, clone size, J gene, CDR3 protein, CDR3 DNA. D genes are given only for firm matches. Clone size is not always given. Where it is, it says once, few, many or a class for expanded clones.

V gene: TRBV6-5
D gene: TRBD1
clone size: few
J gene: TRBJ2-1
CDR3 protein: CASSFGQGNEQFF
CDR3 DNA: TGTGCCAGCAGTTTCGGACAGGGGAATGAGCAGTTCTTC

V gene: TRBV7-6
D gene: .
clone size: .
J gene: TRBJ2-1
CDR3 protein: CASSLGWAYNEQFF
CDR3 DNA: TGTGCCAGCAGCTTAGGTTGGGCTTACAATGAGCAGTTCTTC

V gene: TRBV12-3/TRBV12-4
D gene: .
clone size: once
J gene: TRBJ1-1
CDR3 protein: CASSRGDVNTEAFF
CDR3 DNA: TGTGCCAGCAGCCGGGGGGATGTGAACACTGAAGCTTTCTTT

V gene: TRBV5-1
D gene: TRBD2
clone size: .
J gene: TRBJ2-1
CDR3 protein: CASSSLREPSNEQFF
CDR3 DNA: TGCGCCAGCAGCTCTCTGCGGGAGCCCTCCAATGAGCAGTTCTTC

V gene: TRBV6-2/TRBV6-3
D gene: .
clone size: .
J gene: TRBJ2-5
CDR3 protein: CASTHRWLLQETQYF
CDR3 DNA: TGTGCCAGCACCCACAGGTGGCTTCTCCAAGAGACCCAGTACTTC

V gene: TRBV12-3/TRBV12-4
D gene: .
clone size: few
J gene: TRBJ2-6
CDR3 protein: CASSNRASLSGANVLTF
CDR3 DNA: TGTGCCAGCTCTAATAGGGCCAGCCTCTCTGGGGCCAACGTCCTGACTTTC

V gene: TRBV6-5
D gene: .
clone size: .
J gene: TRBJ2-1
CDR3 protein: CASVPQRSDEQFF
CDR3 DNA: TGTGCCAGCGTCCCCCAACGGAGCGATGAGCAGTTCTTC

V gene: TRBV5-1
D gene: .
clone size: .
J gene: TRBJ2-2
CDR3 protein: CASSRGRPTLYTGELFF
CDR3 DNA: TGCGCCAGCAGCCGGGGACGGCCAACCCTTTACACCGGGGAGCTGTTTTTT

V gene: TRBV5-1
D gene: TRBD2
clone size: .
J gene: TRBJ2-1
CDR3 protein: CASSWGLAGGREANNEQFF
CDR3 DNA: TGCGCCAGCAGCTGGGGACTAGCGGGAGGAAGAGAGGCGAACAATGAGCAGTTCTTC

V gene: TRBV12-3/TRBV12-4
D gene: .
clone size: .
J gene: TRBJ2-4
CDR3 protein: CASSLAGMEQYF
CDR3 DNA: TGTGCCAGCAGTTTAGCGGGAATGGAGCAGTACTTC

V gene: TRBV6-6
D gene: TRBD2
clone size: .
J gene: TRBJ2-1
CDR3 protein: CASSPPGLALFYNEQFF
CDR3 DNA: TGTGCCAGCAGTCCACCGGGACTAGCGCTTTTTTACAATGAGCAGTTCTTC

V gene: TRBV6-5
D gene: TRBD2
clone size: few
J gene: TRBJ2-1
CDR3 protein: CASSYIRLRAGYNEQFF
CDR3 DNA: TGTGCCAGCAGTTACATTCGTCTGCGAGCGGGGTACAATGAGCAGTTCTTC

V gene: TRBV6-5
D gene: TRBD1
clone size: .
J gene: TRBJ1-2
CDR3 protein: CASTGGNGYTF
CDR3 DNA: TGTGCCAGCACAGGGGGCAACGGCTACACCTTC

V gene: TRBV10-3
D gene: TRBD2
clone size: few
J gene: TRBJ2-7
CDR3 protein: CAISTGLAGAYEQYF
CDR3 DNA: TGTGCCATCAGTACCGGACTAGCGGGGGCTTACGAGCAGTACTTC

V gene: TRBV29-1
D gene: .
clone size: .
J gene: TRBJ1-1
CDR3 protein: CSGIRANTEAFF
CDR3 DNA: TGCAGCGGGATTCGAGCGAACACTGAAGCTTTCTTT

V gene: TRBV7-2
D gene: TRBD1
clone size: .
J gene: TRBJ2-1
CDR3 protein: CASSQDGQVSSYNEQFF
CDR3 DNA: TGTGCCAGCAGCCAAGATGGACAGGTTAGCTCCTACAATGAGCAGTTCTTC

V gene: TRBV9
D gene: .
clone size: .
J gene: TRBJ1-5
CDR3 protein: CASSVWDDQPQHF
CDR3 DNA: TGTGCCAGCAGCGTATGGGACGATCAGCCCCAGCATTTT

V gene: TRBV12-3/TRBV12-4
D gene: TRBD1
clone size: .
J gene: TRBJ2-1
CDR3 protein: CASSLEYRGLEFF
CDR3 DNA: TGTGCCAGCAGTTTGGAGTACAGGGGGTTGGAGTTCTTC

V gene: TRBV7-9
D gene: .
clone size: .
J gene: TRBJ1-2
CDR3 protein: CASSTWLTYYGYTF
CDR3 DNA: TGTGCCAGCAGCACGTGGCTCACCTACTATGGCTACACCTTC

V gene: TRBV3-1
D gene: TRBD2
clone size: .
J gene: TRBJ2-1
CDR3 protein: CASSQDLGLASDEQFF
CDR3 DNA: TGTGCCAGCAGCCAAGATTTGGGACTAGCTTCTGATGAGCAGTTCTTC

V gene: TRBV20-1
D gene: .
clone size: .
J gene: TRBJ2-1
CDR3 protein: CSGRSGSYNEQFF
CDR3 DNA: TGCAGTGGGAGATCCGGCTCCTACAATGAGCAGTTCTTC

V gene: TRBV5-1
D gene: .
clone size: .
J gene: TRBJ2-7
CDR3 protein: CASSERGYTYEQYF
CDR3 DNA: TGCGCCAGCAGTGAGAGGGGCTATACCTACGAGCAGTACTTC

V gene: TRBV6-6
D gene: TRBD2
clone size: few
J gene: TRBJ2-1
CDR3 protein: CASSWASGVNEQFF
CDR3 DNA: TGTGCCAGCAGTTGGGCTAGCGGGGTTAATGAGCAGTTCTTC

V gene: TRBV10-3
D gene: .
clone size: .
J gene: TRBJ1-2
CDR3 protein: CAISGSEPPNYGYTF
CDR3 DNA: TGTGCCATCAGTGGGTCGGAACCTCCTAACTATGGCTACACCTTC

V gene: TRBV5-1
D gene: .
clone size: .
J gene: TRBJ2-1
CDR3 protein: CASSFSLLSYNEQFF
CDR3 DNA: TGCGCCAGCAGCTTTTCGCTACTATCCTACAATGAGCAGTTCTTC

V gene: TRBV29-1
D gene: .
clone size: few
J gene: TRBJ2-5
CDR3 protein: CSVGRTAQETQYF
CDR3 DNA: TGCAGCGTTGGTCGTACAGCTCAAGAGACCCAGTACTTC

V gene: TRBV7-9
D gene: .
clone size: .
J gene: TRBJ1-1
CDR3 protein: CASSSGVLPDTEAFF
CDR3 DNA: TGTGCCAGCAGCTCGGGGGTTCTCCCTGACACTGAAGCTTTCTTT

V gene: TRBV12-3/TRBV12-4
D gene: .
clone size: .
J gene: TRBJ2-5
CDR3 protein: CASSLEGLKTQYF
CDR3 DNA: TGTGCCAGCAGTTTAGAAGGGTTAAAGACCCAGTACTTC

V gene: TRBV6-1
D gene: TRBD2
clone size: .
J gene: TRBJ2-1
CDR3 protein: CASSESFGTSGSLYNEQFF
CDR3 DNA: TGTGCCAGCAGTGAAAGCTTCGGGACTAGCGGGAGTCTTTACAATGAGCAGTTCTTC

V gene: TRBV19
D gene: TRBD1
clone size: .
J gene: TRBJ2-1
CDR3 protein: CASRPRDRVYNEQFF
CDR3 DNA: TGTGCCAGTAGACCGAGGGACAGAGTATACAATGAGCAGTTCTTC

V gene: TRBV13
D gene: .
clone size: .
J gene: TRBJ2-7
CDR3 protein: CASSLAGPAGEQYF
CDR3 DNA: TGTGCCAGCAGCTTAGCCGGGCCCGCCGGGGAGCAGTACTTC

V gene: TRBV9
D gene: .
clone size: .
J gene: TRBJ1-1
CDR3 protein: CASSVAADTEAFF
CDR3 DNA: TGTGCCAGCAGCGTGGCGGCTGACACTGAAGCTTTCTTT

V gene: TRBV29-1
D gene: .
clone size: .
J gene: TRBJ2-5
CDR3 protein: CSVEFPRGEEAQYF
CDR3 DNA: TGCAGCGTTGAATTTCCCCGGGGAGAGGAGGCCCAGTACTTC

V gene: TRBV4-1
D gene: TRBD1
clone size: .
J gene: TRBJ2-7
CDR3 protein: CASSQVGTGWDEQYF
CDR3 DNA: TGCGCCAGCAGCCAGGTTGGGACAGGGTGGGACGAGCAGTACTTC

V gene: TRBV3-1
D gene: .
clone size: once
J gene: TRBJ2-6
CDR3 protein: CASSHGAGANVLTF
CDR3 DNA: TGTGCCAGCAGCCATGGGGCTGGGGCCAACGTCCTGACTTTC

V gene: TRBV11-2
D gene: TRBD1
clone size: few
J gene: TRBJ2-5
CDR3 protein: CASSGTALETQYF
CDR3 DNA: TGTGCCAGCAGTGGGACAGCCTTAGAGACCCAGTACTTC

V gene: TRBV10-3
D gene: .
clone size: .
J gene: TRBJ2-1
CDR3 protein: CAISEREDPRDEQFF
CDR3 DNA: TGTGCCATCAGTGAGAGGGAGGACCCAAGAGATGAGCAGTTCTTC

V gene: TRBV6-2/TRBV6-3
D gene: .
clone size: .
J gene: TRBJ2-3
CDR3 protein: CASSYTAISNTQYF
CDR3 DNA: TGTGCCAGCAGCTATACGGCTATCTCAAATACGCAGTATTTT

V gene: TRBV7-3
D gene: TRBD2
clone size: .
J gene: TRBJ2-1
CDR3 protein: CASSLRPSGRATYNEQFF
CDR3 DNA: TGTGCCAGCAGCTTAAGGCCTAGCGGGAGGGCTACCTACAATGAGCAGTTCTTC

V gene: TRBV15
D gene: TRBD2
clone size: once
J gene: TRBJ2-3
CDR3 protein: CATSRDLVSGGTDAQYF
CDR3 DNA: TGTGCCACCAGCAGAGATCTGGTTAGCGGGGGCACAGATGCGCAGTATTTT